These 29 T cell receptor beta chains share one sample of origin, sequenced in a study of response to subunit inactivated influenza vaccine. Each CDR3 protein gets one entry after TCRdb re-called the RT-PCR reads with MiXCR. The table has about 180,000 distinct CDR3 sequences, around a tenth seen once. This specimen consisted of non-naive T cells sorted from PBMCs, obtained on the day of vaccination. The origin of the receptors is a man aged 45-60 years who received an inactivated influenza vaccine.

At least ten counts were recorded for this clonotype. This sequence joins TRBV3-1 and TRBJ2-1; no clear D. V lost 2 bases, J lost 0 bases, and 14 bases lay in between. Germline assignment: CDR1 LGHDT and CDR2 YNNKEL (reference sequence). The CDR3 contains 17 residues. DNA for the CDR3: TGTGCCAGCAGCCAAAGTTATATAGAAAGCTCCTACAATGAGCAGTTCTTC. Translated, it gives CASSQSYIESSYNEQFF.

This CDR3 is CSALLDRNSYEQYF. The CDR3 DNA is TGCAGCGCCCTTTTGGACAGAAACTCCTACGAGCAGTACTTC. V is TRBV29-1 and J is TRBJ2-7; a weak D match, TRBD1 (6 bases). Germline CDR1 is SQVTM and CDR2 is ANQGSEA. The CDR3 sequence is 14 residues long. V lost 7 bases and J 0 bases, leaving 16 bases between the germline ends.

This clonotype has a handful of counts. This chain links TRBV9 with TRBJ1-4; the match to TRBD1 covers 8 bases. The CDR3 spans 17 residues. Germline trimming cut 0 bases from V and 7 bases from J; bases unmatched to any gene: 11. Germline V gives CDR1 SGDLS, CDR2 YYNGEE. The CDR3 DNA reads TGTGCCAGCAGCGTAGACGCACGGTCAGGGGGCGTTGAAAAACTGTTTTTT. This encodes CASSVDARSGGVEKLFF.

The chain employs TRBV28 and TRBJ1-5; no clear D. The CDR3 is 12 residues long. V lost 6 bases, J lost 5 bases, and 8 bases lay in between. The germline V gene encodes CDR1 MDHEN and CDR2 SYDVKM. CDR3 nucleotide sequence: TGTGCCAGCAGCCAAAAGGATCAGCCCCAGCATTTT. Translating it yields CASSQKDQPQHF. Full variable domain (remainder filled in from reference TRBV28 and TRBJ1-5): DVKVTQSSRYLVKRTGEKVFLECVQDMDHENMFWYRQDPGLGLRLIYFSYDVKMKEKGDIPEGYSVSREKKERFSLILESASTNQTSMYLCASSQKDQPQHFGDGTRLSIL.

This clonotype occurred a few times. The J gene is TRBJ2-7, the V gene TRBV7-2, with a tentative D call TRBD1 (6 bases). This CDR3 contains 15 residues. CDR1 is SGHTA, CDR2 FQGNSA, per germline. Between the trimmed V and J ends, which lost 1 base and 3 bases, there was a span of 13 bases. CDR3 bases: TGTGCCAGCAGCTTAGGCGAGGGGACATTCTACGAGCAGTACTTC. Its translation: CASSLGEGTFYEQYF.

This clonotype was recorded a few times. The gene calls are TRBV7-6 and TRBJ2-1; the match to TRBD1 covers 9 bases. Germline V gene data show CDR1 as SGHVS and CDR2 as FNYEAQ. CDR3 length: 15 amino acids. Trimming took 3 bases from V and 8 from J; bases not matched to a gene: 8. CDR3 sequence: CASSLAGTGSDEQFF. For the CDR3, the DNA is TGTGCCAGCAGCTTGGCCGGGACAGGGAGCGATGAGCAGTTCTTC. The full variable domain, rest sourced from reference TRBV7-6 and TRBJ2-1, is GAGVSQSPRYKVTKRGQDVALRCDPISGHVSLYWYRQALGQGPEFLTYFNYEAQQDKSGLPNDRFSAERPEGSISTLTIQRTEQRDSAMYRCASSLAGTGSDEQFFGPGTRLTVL.

This chain links TRBV28 with TRBJ2-1, with D possibly being TRBD2 (7 bases). Trimming removed 7 bases at V and 8 bases at J, with 24 bases between. The CDR3 loop spans 16 amino acids. The germline V gene has CDR1 MDHEN and CDR2 SYDVKM. CDR3 region: CASTDWGGPYFHEQFF. The CDR3 DNA sequence: TGTGCCAGCACCGACTGGGGGGGCCCATATTTCCATGAGCAGTTCTTC.

The rearrangement joins TRBV4-2 to TRBJ2-2; tentatively, D is TRBD1 (5 bases). This CDR3 has 17 residues. The V and J ends lost 3 bases and 5 bases respectively, with 19 bases between them. Germline V gene data show CDR1 as LGHNA and CDR2 as YNFKEQ. CDR3 in DNA: TGTGCCAGCAGCCACCCCGACAGAGATTTGAAAACCGGGGAGCTGTTTTTT. This sequence encodes CASSHPDRDLKTGELFF.

This clonotype has just a few counts. The chain combines TRBV20-1 with TRBJ1-1, with D hard to call. There are 17 residues in the CDR3. Germline CDR1 and CDR2: DFQATT and SNEGSKA (reference sequence). Trimming took 5 bases from V and 0 from J, leaving 22 bases between them. For the CDR3, the DNA is TGCAGTGCTCTATCACGGGAGTTTAACTTTTTGAACACTGAAGCTTTCTTT. This gives the protein CSALSREFNFLNTEAFF.

This clonotype was counted many times. The rearrangement uses TRBV29-1 and TRBJ2-1; perhaps D is TRBD1 or TRBD2 (5 bases each). Germline CDR1 and CDR2: SQVTM and ANQGSEA. The CDR3 consists of 11 residues. V lost 8 bases and J lost 10, with 15 bases in between. In nucleotides, the CDR3 is TGCAGCATTAGCTCCGGGACCGAGCAGTTCTTC. The encoded protein is CSISSGTEQFF.

This clonotype has only a few counts. The rearrangement links TRBV10-3 to TRBJ2-1; 7 nucleotides agree with TRBD1. CDR1 is ENHRY, CDR2 SYGVKD, per germline. The CDR3 runs to 14 residues. The ends lost 7 bases at V and 5 bases at J; junction bases unmatched: 8. CDR3 DNA sequence: TGTGCCATCACCGACCGGGACAGAAACAATGAGCAGTTCTTC. Residues: CAITDRDRNNEQFF.

The chain is built from TRBV7-9 and TRBJ2-7; the D gene is possibly TRBD2 (7 bases). Deletions cut 10 bases from V and 3 bases from J, with 16 bases between. The CDR3 loop spans 13 amino acids. Germline CDR1 SEHNR, CDR2 FQNEAQ (reference sequence). In DNA, the CDR3 is TGTGCCACCTCAAAGGGGGGGCACTACGAGCAGTACTTC. It translates to CATSKGGHYEQYF.

This sequence joins TRBV4-2 and TRBJ2-2, with 8 bases matching TRBD1. V gave up 4 bases and J gave up 4 bases; unmatched junction bases: 5. This CDR3 has 15 amino acids. The V gene's germline CDR1 is LGHNA and CDR2 YNFKEQ. CDR3 coding DNA: TGTGCCAGCAGCCCCAGGGGGCTGGCCACCGGGGAGCTGTTTTTT. This codes for CASSPRGLATGELFF.

The gene calls are TRBV20-1 and TRBJ1-1, with TRBD1 matching over 11 bases. After removal of 5 bases from V and 5 bases from J, the junction contained 1 base not matched to a gene. Germline V lookup: CDR1 DFQATT, CDR2 SNEGSKA (reference sequence). The CDR3 loop spans 12 amino acids. Here the CDR3 reads CSAGQGATEAFF. The DNA for the CDR3 is TGCAGTGCTGGACAGGGGGCGACTGAAGCTTTCTTT.

This clonotype was seen more than once but under ten times. The V and J genes are TRBV7-6 and TRBJ1-5; D remains unclear. CDR3 size: 14 residues. Per germline, CDR1 SGHVS and CDR2 FNYEAQ. V lost 1 base, J lost 1 base, and 5 bases lay in between. CDR3: CASSLGASNQPQHF. CDR3 nucleotides: TGTGCCAGCAGCTTAGGAGCAAGCAATCAGCCCCAGCATTTT.

The V gene is TRBV15, the J gene TRBJ2-7, with a possible D match to TRBD1 (5 bases). V was shortened by 0 bases and J by 5 bases, with 14 bases between the two germline ends. Germline V lookup: CDR1 LNHNV, CDR2 YYDKDF (reference sequence). The CDR3 consists of 15 residues. The CDR3 region is CATSRDRNQGNEQYF. Written as DNA, the CDR3 is TGTGCCACCAGCAGAGACCGAAATCAGGGCAACGAGCAGTACTTC.

This clonotype occurred a few times. This sequence joins TRBV21-1 and TRBJ2-6; TRBD1, the table's D call, lacks a check against the DNA. TRBV21-1 is recorded as a pseudogene. The CDR3 totals 19 residues. The CDR3, as DNA: TGTGCCAGCAGCAAAACGGGGCGAAAGAAACCCTCTGGGGCCAACGTCCTGACTTTC. It encodes CASSKTGRKKPSGANVLTF.

The genes are TRBV3-1 and TRBJ1-1; D not resolved. Germline V CDR1 and CDR2: LGHDT, YNNKEL (reference sequence). The CDR3 extends over 14 amino acids. Trimming cost V 4 bases and J 4 bases, with 13 bases left between them. The CDR3 protein is CASSPLGVSTEAFF. CDR3 DNA sequence: TGTGCCAGCAGCCCCTTAGGAGTATCCACTGAAGCTTTCTTT.

The rearrangement joins TRBV6-1 to TRBJ2-5, with a possible D match to TRBD1 (5 bases). CDR1 is MNHNS, CDR2 SASEGT, per germline. Trimming shortened V by 6 bases and J by 5 bases, and 25 bases separated the two germline ends. The CDR3 spans 17 residues. CDR3: CASSLGGRAGSGETQYF. The CDR3 bases are TGTGCCAGCAGCCTCGGCGGCAGGGCCGGCTCTGGTGAGACCCAGTACTTC.

The table lists this clonotype with a few counts. The DNA for the CDR3 is TGTGCCAGCAGCTTAAGGGTAAGGATACCGACCTACAATGAGCAGTTCTTC. This sequence encodes CASSLRVRIPTYNEQFF. This chain connects TRBV7-8 to TRBJ2-1; D not certain. The germline V gene encodes CDR1 SGHVS and CDR2 FQNEAQ. Trimming took off 2 bases at V and 2 bases at J, with 16 bases between the two ends. The CDR3 consists of 17 residues.

This clonotype came up many times. V and J are TRBV4-3 and TRBJ2-1; either TRBD1 or TRBD2 may fit D (6 bases each). The V gene's germline CDR1 is LGHNA and CDR2 YSLEER. V gave up 3 bases and J gave up 2 bases, with 14 bases separating them. The length of the CDR3 is 16 residues. The CDR3 here is CASSQGWRGTYNEQFF. In nucleotides, the CDR3 is TGCGCCAGCAGCCAGGGCTGGAGGGGGACCTACAATGAGCAGTTCTTC.

The chain combines TRBV12-3 or TRBV12-4 with TRBJ2-2, with D possibly being TRBD1 or TRBD2 (5 bases each). V lost 7 bases and J 6 bases, leaving 12 bases between the germline ends. This CDR3 contains 13 residues. The CDR3 loop is CASKISGPGELFF. The CDR3 DNA reads TGTGCCAGCAAAATATCGGGGCCCGGGGAGCTGTTTTTT.

The rearrangement uses TRBV19 and TRBJ1-5; D remains unclear. Trimming removed 3 bases at V and 7 bases at J, with 10 bases between. Germline V gene sequence: CDR1 LNHDA, CDR2 SQIVND (reference sequence). The CDR3 has 13 residues. For the CDR3, the DNA is TGTGCCAGTAGTATGTCTGCTGGGCAGCCCCAGCATTTT. Its protein product is CASSMSAGQPQHF.

This clonotype has a handful of counts. The J gene is TRBJ2-7, the V gene TRBV5-5, with D possibly matching TRBD2 (6 bases). From germline, CDR1 is SGHKS and CDR2 YYEKEE (reference sequence). CDR3 length: 15 amino acids. Deletions cut 4 bases from V and 4 bases from J, with 18 bases between. CDR3 nucleotides: TGTGCCAGCAGCCGGCGGCTTGATGGAGGGTACGAGCAGTACTTC. Translating it yields CASSRRLDGGYEQYF.

In this sample, this clonotype turned up a few times. The chain has TRBV10-3 and TRBJ1-1; TRBD1 agrees at 8 bases. The CDR3 spans 13 residues. Germline CDR1 and CDR2: ENHRY and SYGVKD. The junction had 5 bases not matched to a gene; V was cut back by 11 bases and J by 0 bases. DNA of the CDR3: TGTGCCGCACAGGGGGGGATGAACACTGAAGCTTTCTTT. Amino acid sequence: CAAQGGMNTEAFF.

CDR3: CSVDAGGYTF. The CDR3 bases are TGCAGCGTCGACGCCGGGGGCTACACCTTC. V is TRBV29-1 and J is TRBJ1-2; D gene ambiguous. This CDR3 comprises 10 residues. V lost 6 bases to trimming and J lost 8 bases, with 10 bases between them. Germline-derived CDR1 and CDR2 are SQVTM and ANQGSEA.

J is TRBJ2-7 and V is TRBV27; 9 bases are a match to TRBD2. This CDR3 spans 14 amino acids. Germline trimming cut 2 bases from V and 7 bases from J; bases unmatched to any gene: 6. Per the germline V gene, CDR1 is MNHEY and CDR2 is SMNVEV (reference sequence). CDR3 residues: CASSLGGRGFEQYF. The CDR3 bases are TGTGCCAGCAGTTTAGGCGGGAGGGGTTTTGAGCAGTACTTC.

This clonotype appeared a few times. The V gene is TRBV20-1, the J gene TRBJ2-7; perhaps TRBD1 as D (6 bases). V lost 6 bases and J lost 0, with 15 bases in between. CDR3 length: 14 residues. Germline V gene lookup returns CDR1 DFQATT and CDR2 SNEGSKA (reference sequence). CDR3 DNA: TGCAGTGCCGAAGACAGGCTGAACTCCTACGAGCAGTACTTC. It translates to CSAEDRLNSYEQYF.

The rearrangement links TRBV5-1 to TRBJ2-1, with D unresolved. CDR3 length: 12 amino acids. V dropped 2 bases and J dropped 6 bases, with 6 bases sitting between them. Germline V lookup: CDR1 SGHRS, CDR2 YFSETQ. In nucleotides, the CDR3 is TGCGCCAGCAGCTTAGGCTCCAATGAGCAGTTCTTC. Protein: CASSLGSNEQFF.